The 30 T cell receptor beta chains below all came from one sample that was sequenced in a study of T cell responses to AZD1222 COVID-19 vaccine. Profiling relied on immunoSEQ multiplex PCR, and the TCRdb table lists in-frame clones only, not all of them. The sample holds about 120,000 clones, roughly 90% seen once. The source material was peripheral blood, sampled on day 0 of AZD1222 vaccination. All receptors derive from an adult in good health.

The CDR3 coding sequence is TGTGCCAGCAGTTACTCGGGACAGGGGAGCACTGAAGCTTTCTTT. It encodes CASSYSGQGSTEAFF. The chain is built from TRBV6-2 or TRBV6-3 and TRBJ1-1; 10 bases line up with TRBD1. CDR3 size: 15 residues. Germline assignment: CDR1 MNHEY and CDR2 SVGEGT. Losses at the gene ends were 0 bases for V and 4 bases for J; bases not matched to a gene: 2.

The chain uses TRBV19 and TRBJ2-1; 8 nucleotides agree with TRBD2. The germline V gene has CDR1 LNHDA and CDR2 SQIVND (reference sequence). The CDR3 is 21 amino acids. With V trimmed by 6 bases and J by 0 bases, 22 bases remained unmatched. The CDR3 DNA sequence: TGTGCCAGTAGGTCTACTAGCGGCCATGAACGGACTACGAGCTCCTACAATGAGCAGTTCTTC. Protein product: CASRSTSGHERTTSSYNEQFF.

The V call is TRBV3-1 (or the pseudogene TRBV3-2), the J call TRBJ1-3; D is unclear. From germline, CDR1 is LGHDT and CDR2 YNNKEL (reference sequence). CDR3 length: 11 residues. Trimming cost V 4 bases and J 2 bases, with 0 bases left between them. The CDR3 DNA follows: TGTGCCAGCAGCCCTGGAAACACCATATATTTT. Protein: CASSPGNTIYF.

The chain joins TRBV20-1 to TRBJ2-1; D gene uncertain. This CDR3 contains 10 residues. V was trimmed by 6 bases and J by 9 bases, leaving 9 bases between them. Germline V lookup: CDR1 DFQATT, CDR2 SNEGSKA (reference sequence). The CDR3: CSALAAEQFF. CDR3 bases: TGCAGTGCCCTCGCGGCTGAGCAGTTCTTC.

This clone was detected only once. The rearrangement links TRBV5-4 to TRBJ1-1; the match to TRBD1 covers 7 bases. The CDR3 runs to 15 residues. The germline V gene has CDR1 SGHNT and CDR2 YYREEE (reference sequence). The J segment lost 4 bases and the V segment lost 5 bases, leaving 11 bases of the junction unmatched. The chain's CDR3 is CASSLKSTGATEAFF. The CDR3 nucleotides are TGTGCCAGCAGTTTAAAGTCCACAGGGGCCACTGAAGCTTTCTTT.

The genes are TRBV28 and TRBJ2-3; 13 nucleotides line up with TRBD2. The ends lost 7 bases at V and 3 bases at J; junction bases unmatched: 4. Germline V lookup: CDR1 MDHEN, CDR2 SYDVKM. This CDR3 has 15 residues. CDR3 residues: CASTELAGGTDTQYF. The DNA of the CDR3 is TGTGCCAGCACCGAACTAGCGGGAGGGACAGATACGCAGTATTTT.

CDR3 in DNA: TGTGCCAGCAGCGCCCGGACTAGCGGGGACCAAGAGACCCAGTACTTC. Its protein is CASSARTSGDQETQYF. The J gene is TRBJ2-5, the V gene TRBV9; 12 bases fit TRBD2. The CDR3 is 16 residues long. Germline CDR1 and CDR2: SGDLS and YYNGEE. The V gene end was trimmed by 3 bases and the J gene end by 0 bases; junction bases not matched to a gene: 3.

This clone was seen more than once but under ten times. The V gene is TRBV28, the J gene TRBJ1-1; no clear D. This CDR3 region has 14 residues. Per the germline V gene, CDR1 is MDHEN and CDR2 is SYDVKM. Trimming stripped 1 base from V and 8 bases from J, with 14 bases between. CDR3 residues: CASSLYSAEGEAFF. CDR3 coding DNA: TGTGCCAGCAGTTTATACTCCGCCGAGGGAGAAGCTTTCTTT.

This chain uses TRBV5-6 with TRBJ2-7; no clear D gene. Looked up from germline, CDR1 is SGHDT and CDR2 is YYEEEE. V gave up 7 bases and J gave up 0 bases, with 14 bases separating them. The CDR3 runs to 14 residues. The DNA for the CDR3 is TGTGCCAGCGGCCCAACAGATATCTCCTACGAGCAGTACTTC. This translates into CASGPTDISYEQYF. The variable domain in full, with the rest retrieved from reference TRBV5-6 and TRBJ2-7, is DAGVTQSPTHLIKTRGQQVTLRCSPKSGHDTVSWYQQALGQGPQFIFQYYEEEERQRGNFPDRFSGHQFPNYSSELNVNALLLGDSALYLCASGPTDISYEQYFGPGTRLTVT.

This sequence joins TRBV4-1 and TRBJ1-2; D perhaps matches TRBD1 (6 bases). The CDR3 has 14 residues. V lost 3 bases and J lost 8, with 16 bases in between. Germline V gene sequence: CDR1 MGHRA, CDR2 YSYEKL. The CDR3 protein is CASSQHVQGFGYTF. In DNA form, the CDR3 reads TGCGCCAGCAGCCAGCACGTACAGGGATTCGGCTACACCTTC.

V gene TRBV6-2 or TRBV6-3 combines with J gene TRBJ1-2; D is uncertain. The CDR3 is made up of 14 amino acids. Germline lookup yields CDR1 MNHEY and CDR2 SVGEGT. V was shortened by 0 bases and J by 8 bases, with 13 bases between the two germline ends. The CDR3 coding sequence is TGTGCCAGCAGTTACTCCGTTCGAGTCGGAGGCTACACCTTC. This gives the protein CASSYSVRVGGYTF.

About this clone: A far larger clone is a single base away, which makes a read error likely. In nucleotides, the CDR3 is TGTGCCAGCAGCTCCAGGGGGGCAGGAGATACGCAGTATTTT. Translation: CASSSRGAGDTQYF. V is TRBV7-2 and J is TRBJ2-3, with D tentatively TRBD1 (7 bases). CDR3 length equals 14 residues. Germline V gene sequence: CDR1 SGHTA, CDR2 FQGNSA. V was clipped by 4 bases and J by 5 bases, with 13 bases between them.

The chain is built from TRBV7-9 and TRBJ2-5, with D perhaps given as TRBD1 or TRBD2 (6 bases each). Germline CDR1 is SEHNR and CDR2 is FQNEAQ (reference sequence). The V end lost 0 bases, the J end lost 5 bases, and 13 bases lay between the germline ends. This CDR3 is built from 15 residues. The DNA of the CDR3 is TGTGCCAGCAGCTTAGCTGAGGGGGGTCCGGAGACCCAGTACTTC. Protein: CASSLAEGGPETQYF.

This clone came up a few times. The J gene is TRBJ2-7, the V gene TRBV11-2, with a tentative D call TRBD2 (6 bases). This CDR3 is built from 15 residues. CDR1 is SGHAT, CDR2 FQNNGV, per germline. The germline V and J ends were trimmed by 1 base and 3 bases, with 13 bases remaining between them. CDR3 in amino acids: CASSLGDSAGYEQYF. In DNA form, the CDR3 reads TGTGCCAGCAGCTTAGGGGACTCAGCTGGCTACGAGCAGTACTTC.

This chain connects TRBV29-1 to TRBJ1-2, with 7 bases lining up with TRBD1. Germline V gene sequence: CDR1 SQVTM, CDR2 ANQGSEA. The CDR3 is made up of 12 amino acids. V shed 6 bases, J shed 4 bases, and the junction held 5 bases outside the gene matches. The CDR3 DNA sequence: TGCAGCGTGTTGACAGGGCTCTATGGCTACACCTTC. This translates into CSVLTGLYGYTF. The whole variable domain, filled in from reference TRBV29-1 and TRBJ1-2, reads SAVISQKPSRDICQRGTSLTIQCQVDSQVTMMFWYRQQPGQSLTLIATANQGSEATYESGFVIDKFPISRPNLTFSTLTVSNMSPEDSSIYLCSVLTGLYGYTFGSGTRLTVV.

The chain combines TRBV25-1 with TRBJ2-3; possible D gene TRBD1, 5 bases. This CDR3 region has 15 residues. V was clipped by 5 bases and J by 2 bases, with 14 bases between them. Per germline, CDR1 MGHDK and CDR2 SYGVNS. This chain's CDR3 is CASSPQGYSTDTQYF. The CDR3, as DNA: TGTGCCAGCAGTCCTCAGGGCTACTCCACAGATACGCAGTATTTT.

The gene calls are TRBV7-2 and TRBJ1-6; 10 bases agree with TRBD1. CDR1 and CDR2 from the germline V gene are SGHTA and FQGNSA. The CDR3 sequence is 14 residues long. V lost 5 bases to trimming and J lost 11 bases; unmatched junction nucleotides: 6. CDR3 DNA: TGTGCCAGCAGCATCGGACAGGGGGTACCACCCCTCCACTTT. This encodes CASSIGQGVPPLHF.

The rearrangement links TRBV7-2 to TRBJ1-1; D is unclear. The CDR3 is 15 amino acids. The germline V gene encodes CDR1 SGHTA and CDR2 FQGNSA. V shed 0 bases and J shed 0 bases, with 8 bases lying between them. CDR3 in amino acids: CASSLASSVNTEAFF. CDR3 coding DNA: TGTGCCAGCAGCTTAGCATCTTCAGTGAACACTGAAGCTTTCTTT.

The chain links TRBV3-1 (or the pseudogene TRBV3-2) to TRBJ1-5, with 7 positions matching TRBD1. The J segment lost 1 base and the V segment lost 8 bases, leaving 8 bases of the junction unmatched. Per germline, CDR1 LGHDT and CDR2 YNNKEL (reference sequence). This CDR3 spans 15 amino acids. The CDR3 nucleotides read TGTGCCAGCGCAGGGGGAACAGGGAGCAATCAGCCCCAGCATTTT. Encoded protein: CASAGGTGSNQPQHF.

There are a few counts of this clone. The chain has TRBV7-8 and TRBJ2-5; D possibly corresponds to TRBD1 (5 bases). This CDR3 contains 14 residues. The V end was cut by 5 bases, the J end by 2 bases, with 12 bases between. Per germline, CDR1 SGHVS and CDR2 FQNEAQ. CDR3 coding DNA: TGTGCCAGCAGCCCCGGACATTTACAAGAGACCCAGTACTTC. Translation gives CASSPGHLQETQYF.

The rearrangement joins TRBV28 to TRBJ1-1; a weak D match, TRBD1 (5 bases). The CDR3 has 16 amino acids. The germline V gene has CDR1 MDHEN and CDR2 SYDVKM. V lost 7 bases, J lost 7 bases, and 25 bases lay in between. CDR3 region: CASKLVATGALGEAFF. CDR3 DNA: TGTGCCAGCAAGTTGGTCGCTACAGGCGCTTTGGGTGAAGCTTTCTTT.

The chain couples TRBV28 to TRBJ2-7, with 12 bases fitting TRBD2. CDR1 and CDR2 from the germline V gene are MDHEN and SYDVKM. With 3 bases clipped from V and 0 bases from J, the junction kept 3 bases outside the gene matches. The CDR3 has 16 amino acids. As DNA, the CDR3 is TGTGCCAGCAGTTTCTCTAGCGGGAGGGCCTCCTACGAGCAGTACTTC. Amino acid sequence: CASSFSSGRASYEQYF.

The V call is TRBV2, the J call TRBJ1-4; possibly TRBD1 for D (6 bases). Germline lookup yields CDR1 SNHLY and CDR2 FYNNEI. The V gene lost 8 bases and the J gene lost 8 bases, with 18 bases spanning the gap. This CDR3 is 14 amino acids long. CDR3: CASDETGMREKLFF. The DNA for the CDR3 is TGTGCCAGCGACGAAACAGGGATGCGGGAAAAACTGTTTTTT.

The chain recombines TRBV25-1 with TRBJ1-1, with 8 bases that match TRBD1. Germline assignment: CDR1 MGHDK and CDR2 SYGVNS. The CDR3 sequence is 15 residues long. Germline trimming cut 4 bases from V and 5 bases from J; bases unmatched to any gene: 9. The CDR3 is CASSAQATGGTEAFF. In DNA, the CDR3 is TGTGCCAGCAGTGCCCAAGCAACAGGGGGAACTGAAGCTTTCTTT.

The chain couples TRBV27 to TRBJ1-6; D is undetermined. Between the trimmed V and J ends, which lost 2 bases and 6 bases, there was a span of 5 bases. Germline V gene lookup returns CDR1 MNHEY and CDR2 SMNVEV (reference sequence). The CDR3 sequence is 13 residues long. CDR3 amino acids: CASSLDTNSPLHF. CDR3 DNA sequence: TGTGCCAGCAGTTTAGACACTAATTCACCCCTCCACTTT.

V is TRBV7-2 and J is TRBJ2-5; D might be TRBD2 (5 bases). This CDR3 is built from 13 residues. Trimming left V 4 bases short and J 5 bases short, with 11 bases between. Germline V lookup: CDR1 SGHTA, CDR2 FQGNSA. The CDR3 nucleotides read TGTGCCAGCAGCTCCGGACTGGGCGAGACCCAGTACTTC. The encoded protein is CASSSGLGETQYF.

The V call is TRBV5-5, the J call TRBJ2-1; the match to TRBD1 covers 11 bases. Germline trimming cut 3 bases from V and 8 bases from J; bases unmatched to any gene: 13. This CDR3 contains 17 residues. Germline-derived CDR1 and CDR2 are SGHKS and YYEKEE (reference sequence). In DNA form, the CDR3 reads TGTGCCAGCAGCTCAAGGAAGGGACAGGGGGATAGCGATGAGCAGTTCTTC. Its protein product is CASSSRKGQGDSDEQFF.

Notes on this clone: Different DNA sequences within this sample yield the same CDR3. The chain recombines TRBV11-2 with TRBJ1-2; D not certain. CDR3 length: 14 amino acids. Germline V gene lookup returns CDR1 SGHAT and CDR2 FQNNGV. V lost 0 bases to trimming and J lost 1 base, with 6 bases between them. The CDR3 protein is CASSLELVNYGYTF. The CDR3 region has the DNA TGTGCCAGCAGCTTAGAATTAGTTAACTATGGCTACACCTTC.

The chain uses TRBV6-6 and TRBJ2-2, with 9 bases fitting TRBD1. This CDR3 spans 15 amino acids. Per the germline V gene, CDR1 is MNHNY and CDR2 is SVGAGI (reference sequence). V lost 6 bases, J lost 7 bases, and 9 bases stayed unmatched. CDR3 nucleotide sequence: TGTGCCAGCAGGAACGTACAGGGGGCTCACGGGGAGCTGTTTTTT. It encodes CASRNVQGAHGELFF.

This rearrangement joins TRBV28 to TRBJ1-2; no firm D call. CDR1 and CDR2 (germline): MDHEN, SYDVKM. Trimming took 5 bases from V and 6 from J, leaving 16 bases between them. The CDR3 is 14 amino acids. The DNA for the CDR3 is TGTGCCAGCAGTGAACCCGGGGTCAAAAATGGCTACACCTTC. Protein: CASSEPGVKNGYTF.